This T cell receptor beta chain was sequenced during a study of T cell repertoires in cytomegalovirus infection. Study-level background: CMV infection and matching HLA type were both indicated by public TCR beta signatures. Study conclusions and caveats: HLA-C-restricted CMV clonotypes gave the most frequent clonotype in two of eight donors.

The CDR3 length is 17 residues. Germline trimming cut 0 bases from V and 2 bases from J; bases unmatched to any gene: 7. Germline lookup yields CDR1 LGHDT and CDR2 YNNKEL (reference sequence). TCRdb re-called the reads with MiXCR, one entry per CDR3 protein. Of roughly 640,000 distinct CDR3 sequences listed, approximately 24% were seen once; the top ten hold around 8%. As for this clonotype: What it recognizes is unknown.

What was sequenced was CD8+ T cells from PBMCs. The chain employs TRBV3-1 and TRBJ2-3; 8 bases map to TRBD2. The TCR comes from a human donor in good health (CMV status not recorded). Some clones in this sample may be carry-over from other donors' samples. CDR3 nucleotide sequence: TGTGCCAGCAGCCAAGAGGTAGCGGGGTTCCCCACAGATACGCAGTATTTT. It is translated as CASSQEVAGFPTDTQYF.